What follows are 8 T cell receptor beta chains derived from one specimen sequenced in a study of shared clonotypes between healthy human individuals. This table comes from immunoSEQ multiplex PCR, and its TCRdb copy is limited to in-frame clones, with some not included. The sample comprises a few million clones, around 94% of which are singletons, and around 0.14% rests with the top ten. The sample was naive CD4+ T cells sorted from blood. Stated subset: CD45RA+ positively selected. Receptors originate from a man between 18 and 29 years old in good health.

The chain links TRBV30 to TRBJ1-1, with 8 positions matching TRBD1. The V segment lost 2 bases and the J segment 4 bases; nucleotides outside the gene matches: 9. CDR1 is GTSNPN, CDR2 SVGIG, per germline (reference sequence). The CDR3 has 15 amino acids. The CDR3 sequence: CAWSTLRGRGTEAFF. CDR3 in DNA: TGTGCCTGGAGTACTCTCAGGGGGCGAGGCACTGAAGCTTTCTTT.

This chain uses TRBV19 with TRBJ1-5; D is unclear. This CDR3 is built from 15 residues. The germline gives CDR1 LNHDA, CDR2 SQIVND (reference sequence). V lost 8 bases to trimming and J lost 3 bases, with 17 bases between them. The CDR3 nucleotides read TGTGCCAGTGAAAGGTGGAGAACTTTCAATCAGCCCCAGCATTTT. This translates into CASERWRTFNQPQHF.

Details on this clone: Other DNA sequences of this sample code for an identical CDR3. The chain links TRBV10-2 to TRBJ2-6, with TRBD1 as a possible D gene (5 bases). CDR1 and CDR2 from the germline V gene are WSHSY and SAAADI. The CDR3 sequence is 15 residues long. Between the trimmed V and J ends, which lost 3 bases and 2 bases, there was a span of 8 bases. This chain's CDR3 is CASSEGVPGANVLTF. The CDR3 DNA sequence: TGCGCCAGCAGTGAAGGGGTTCCTGGGGCCAACGTCCTGACTTTC.

The chain recombines TRBV4-1 with TRBJ1-4; no clear D gene. The germline gives CDR1 MGHRA, CDR2 YSYEKL. V lost 3 bases and J lost 0, with 8 bases in between. This CDR3 spans 15 amino acids. CDR3 DNA sequence: TGCGCCAGCAGCCAGCTCAGTACAACTAATGAAAAACTGTTTTTT. Translated, it gives CASSQLSTTNEKLFF.

The chain uses TRBV18 and TRBJ2-5; the match to TRBD1 covers 8 bases. This CDR3 has 16 amino acids. V trimming: 2 bases; J trimming: 4 bases; junction bases outside the gene matches: 9. CDR1 is KGHSH, CDR2 LQKENI, per germline. CDR3 sequence (DNA): TGTGCCAGCTCACCAATGGGACAGGCCCAAGGAGAGACCCAGTACTTC. It specifies CASSPMGQAQGETQYF. The full variable domain, in which reference TRBV18 and TRBJ2-5 provide the parts outside the CDR3, is NAGVMQNPRHLVRRRGQEARLRCSPMKGHSHVYWYRQLPEEGLKFMVYLQKENIIDESGMPKERFSAEFPKEGPSILRIQQVVRGDSAAYFCASSPMGQAQGETQYFGPGTRLLVL.

The chain is built from TRBV5-1 and TRBJ1-1; D uncertain. V was cut by 4 bases and J by 4 bases, with 14 bases left in between. The CDR3 loop spans 14 amino acids. CDR1 and CDR2 (germline): SGHRS, YFSETQ. The CDR3 here is CASSPQPGFTEAFF. For the CDR3, the DNA is TGCGCCAGCAGCCCCCAACCGGGTTTCACTGAAGCTTTCTTT. Full variable domain (remainder filled in from reference TRBV5-1 and TRBJ1-1): KAGVTQTPRYLIKTRGQQVTLSCSPISGHRSVSWYQQTPGQGLQFLFEYFSETQRNKGNFPGRFSGRQFSNSRSEMNVSTLELGDSALYLCASSPQPGFTEAFFGQGTRLTVV.

The V call is TRBV5-1, the J call TRBJ2-5; TRBD2 agrees at 8 bases. The CDR3 spans 15 residues. Per germline, CDR1 SGHRS and CDR2 YFSETQ. V was clipped by 2 bases and J by 1 base; unmatched bases: 4. The CDR3 protein is CASSFPTSGQETQYF. CDR3 nucleotides: TGCGCCAGCAGCTTTCCTACTAGCGGCCAAGAGACCCAGTACTTC.

The chain employs TRBV19 and TRBJ1-2; tentatively, D is TRBD1 (6 bases). The ends were cut back, 7 bases at V and 1 base at J, with 19 bases in the middle. This CDR3 is 16 amino acids long. Per germline, CDR1 LNHDA and CDR2 SQIVND (reference sequence). Written as DNA, the CDR3 is TGTGCCAGTACCCCCCGGGGGCCCCCCCTTAACTATGGCTACACCTTC. Translation gives CASTPRGPPLNYGYTF.